These 11 T cell receptor beta chains share one sample of origin, sequenced in a study of response to subunit inactivated influenza vaccine. TCRdb independently ran MiXCR on the RT-PCR reads; one entry per CDR3 protein. The data hold 450,000 to 500,000 distinct CDR3 sequences, with 11% observed a single time. Sequencing was performed on PBMCs from blood, taken about 40 days after vaccination. These receptor sequences come from a man between 50 and 59 years old who received an inactivated influenza vaccine.

This clonotype was found a few times. Mismatch with germline at one junction end may stem from a read error. The chain has TRBV20-1 and TRBJ2-2, with D possibly being TRBD1 (5 bases). This CDR3 comprises 16 residues. The germline V gene encodes CDR1 DFQATT and CDR2 SNEGSKA (reference sequence). The CDR3 region has the DNA TGCTGTGCTAGAGATTTAAGGCAGGGGAACACCGGGGAGCTGTTTTTT. Translating it yields CCARDLRQGNTGELFF.

This clonotype was observed a handful of times. The germline gene is not matched at one end of the junction; a read error may be the cause. The chain combines TRBV6-1 with TRBJ2-7; maybe TRBD2 (5 bases). Germline-derived CDR1 and CDR2 are MNHNS and SASEGT. The CDR3 is made up of 12 amino acids. CDR3 nucleotide sequence: TGTGCCAGCAGGGAAGGACTGTACGAGCAGTACTTC. This gives the protein CASREGLYEQYF.

This clonotype came up a few times. The rearrangement uses TRBV29-1 and TRBJ1-2, with TRBD1 matching 9 bases. Germline CDR1 and CDR2: SQVTM and ANQGSEA. J gave up 8 bases and V 7 bases, and 8 bases lay outside the gene matches. This CDR3 region has 12 residues. CDR3 bases: TGCAGCGCTGGGACAGGGTTTTACGGCTACACCTTC. Its protein product is CSAGTGFYGYTF.

This clonotype was recorded many times. The chain is built from TRBV5-6 and TRBJ2-1; 8 nucleotides match TRBD2. The CDR3 contains 17 residues. V shed 1 base and J 0 bases; nucleotides not matched to a gene: 6. The germline gives CDR1 SGHDT, CDR2 YYEEEE. The CDR3 here is CASSLSTSGNSYNEQFF. The CDR3 DNA reads TGTGCCAGCAGCTTGAGTACTAGCGGTAACTCCTACAATGAGCAGTTCTTC.

There are many counts of this clonotype. The chain combines TRBV7-9 with TRBJ2-3; possible D gene TRBD1, 6 bases. Looked up from germline, CDR1 is SEHNR and CDR2 is FQNEAQ (reference sequence). Trimming left V 3 bases short and J 2 bases short, with 15 bases between. The CDR3 loop spans 16 amino acids. The CDR3, as DNA: TGTGCCAGCAGCTTTAGAGGGGGTACTAACACAGATACGCAGTATTTT. Amino acids: CASSFRGGTNTDTQYF. Drawing the rest from reference TRBV7-9 and TRBJ2-3, the complete variable domain is DTGVSQNPRHKITKRGQNVTFRCDPISEHNRLYWYRQTLGQGPEFLTYFQNEAQLEKSRLLSDRFSAERPKGSFSTLEIQRTEQGDSAMYLCASSFRGGTNTDTQYFGPGTRLTVL.

This clonotype was detected a few times. The chain uses TRBV7-8 and TRBJ2-7; 9 bases line up with TRBD2. From germline, CDR1 is SGHVS and CDR2 FQNEAQ. Losses at the gene ends were 5 bases for V and 1 base for J; bases not matched to a gene: 9. This CDR3 comprises 16 residues. The CDR3 DNA is TGTGCCAGCAGCCACAGCCTAGCGGGGTTTTCCTACGAGCAGTACTTC. Translated, it gives CASSHSLAGFSYEQYF. Drawing the rest from reference TRBV7-8 and TRBJ2-7, the complete variable domain is GAGVSQSPRYKVAKRGQDVALRCDPISGHVSLFWYQQALGQGPEFLTYFQNEAQLDKSGLPSDRFFAERPEGSVSTLKIQRTQQEDSAVYLCASSHSLAGFSYEQYFGPGTRLTVT.

The rearrangement uses TRBV12-3 or TRBV12-4 and TRBJ1-2, with 8 bases aligning to TRBD1. CDR3 length: 15 amino acids. Trimming at V came to 7 bases and at J to 5 bases, leaving 12 bases not matched to a gene. The CDR3 region has the DNA TGTGCCAGCAACCCAGGCGGGACAGGAGTTTATGGCTACACCTTC. Protein: CASNPGGTGVYGYTF.

This clonotype occurred a few times. This chain joins TRBV24-1 and TRBJ1-2, with no clear D. CDR3 length: 13 amino acids. Trimming took off 6 bases at V and 7 bases at J, with 14 bases between the two ends. CDR1 KGHDR and CDR2 SFDVKD come from the germline V gene. The DNA for the CDR3 is TGTGCCACCAGTTCGGCGGATCTCTTTGGCTACACCTTC. Translated, it gives CATSSADLFGYTF.

This clonotype was detected ten times or more. The rearrangement joins TRBV12-3 or TRBV12-4 to TRBJ2-2; D not certain. The CDR3 sequence is 13 residues long. Trimming shortened V by 3 bases and J by 2 bases, and 4 bases separated the two germline ends. CDR3 sequence reads: CASSFSNTGELFF. CDR3 sequence (DNA): TGTGCCAGCAGTTTCAGTAACACCGGGGAGCTGTTTTTT.

This clonotype was observed many times. The DNA for the CDR3 is TGCAGTGCTTTTGAGACAGGGAACACCGGGGAGCTGTTTTTT. Amino acid sequence: CSAFETGNTGELFF. The gene calls are TRBV20-1 and TRBJ2-2; TRBD1 is a possible D gene (6 bases). Germline values: CDR1 DFQATT, CDR2 SNEGSKA (reference sequence). The CDR3 runs to 14 residues. Trimming stripped 5 bases from V and 1 base from J, with 11 bases between.

This chain links TRBV20-1 with TRBJ1-6; D is perhaps TRBD1 (6 bases). Germline CDR1 is DFQATT and CDR2 is SNEGSKA (reference sequence). The CDR3 covers 14 residues. Trimming shortened V by 0 bases and J by 10 bases, and 13 bases separated the two germline ends. CDR3 residues: CSARDHREGSPLHF. In DNA, the CDR3 is TGCAGTGCTAGAGATCACAGGGAGGGATCACCCCTCCACTTT.